The entry that follows covers one T cell receptor beta chain sequence. Its antigen is currently unknown. These data are taken from a study of cytomegalovirus exposure and HLA in healthy donors. Study outcomes and limitations: Per a prior analysis, the majority of TCR beta V segments were productive roughly 87% or roughly 30% of the time.

V lost 4 bases and J 6 bases, leaving 6 bases between the germline ends. This CDR3 has 12 residues. Germline V CDR1 and CDR2: SGHTA, FQGNSA. PCR used 60 Vbeta primers and 13 Jbeta primers. Produced via immunoSEQ multiplex PCR; TCRdb's table is partial and in-frame only. Among about 69,000 clones listed, roughly 76% were seen once. The sequence was collected from a man younger than 30 in good health and CMV-seronegative. The sequenced sample consisted of PBMCs. The chain recombines TRBV7-2 with TRBJ1-4; D gene ambiguous. The CDR3 here is CASSSLDEKLFF. CDR3 sequence (DNA): TGTGCCAGCAGCTCCCTTGATGAAAAACTGTTTTTT.